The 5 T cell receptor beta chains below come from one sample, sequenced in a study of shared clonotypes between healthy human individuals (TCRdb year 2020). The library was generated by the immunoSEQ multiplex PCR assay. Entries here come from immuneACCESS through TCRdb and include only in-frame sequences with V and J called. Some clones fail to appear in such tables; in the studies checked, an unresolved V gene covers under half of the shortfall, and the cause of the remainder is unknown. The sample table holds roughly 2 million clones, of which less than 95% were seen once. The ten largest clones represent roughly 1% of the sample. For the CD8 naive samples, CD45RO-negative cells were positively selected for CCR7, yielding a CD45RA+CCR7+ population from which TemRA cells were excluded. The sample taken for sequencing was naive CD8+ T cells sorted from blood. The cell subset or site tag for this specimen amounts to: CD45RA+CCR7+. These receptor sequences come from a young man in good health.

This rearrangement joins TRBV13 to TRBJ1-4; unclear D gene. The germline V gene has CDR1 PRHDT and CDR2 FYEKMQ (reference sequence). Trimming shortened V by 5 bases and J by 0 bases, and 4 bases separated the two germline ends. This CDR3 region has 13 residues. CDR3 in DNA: TGTGCCAGCAGCGTTGCAACTAATGAAAAACTGTTTTTT. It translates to CASSVATNEKLFF.

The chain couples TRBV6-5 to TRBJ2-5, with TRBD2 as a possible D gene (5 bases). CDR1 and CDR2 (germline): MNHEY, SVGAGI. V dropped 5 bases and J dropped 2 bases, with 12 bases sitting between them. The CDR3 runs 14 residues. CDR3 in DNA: TGTGCCAGCAGTACGCCGGGAATTCAAGAGACCCAGTACTTC. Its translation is CASSTPGIQETQYF.

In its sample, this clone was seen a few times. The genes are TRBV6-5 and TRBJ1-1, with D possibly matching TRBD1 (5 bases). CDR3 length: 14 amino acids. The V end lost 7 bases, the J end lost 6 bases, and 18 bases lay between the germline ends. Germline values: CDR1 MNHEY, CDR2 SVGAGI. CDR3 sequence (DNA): TGTGCCAGCACCCGGGGGTCTTCATCGGCTGAAGCTTTCTTT. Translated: CASTRGSSSAEAFF.

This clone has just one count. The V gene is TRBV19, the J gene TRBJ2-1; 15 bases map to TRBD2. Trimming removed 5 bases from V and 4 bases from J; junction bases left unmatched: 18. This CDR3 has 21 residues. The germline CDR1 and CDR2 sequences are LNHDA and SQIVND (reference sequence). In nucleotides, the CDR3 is TGTGCCAGTAGTTTATCTATACCGGGACTAGCGGGAGGAATAGAGTACAATGAGCAGTTCTTC. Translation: CASSLSIPGLAGGIEYNEQFF.

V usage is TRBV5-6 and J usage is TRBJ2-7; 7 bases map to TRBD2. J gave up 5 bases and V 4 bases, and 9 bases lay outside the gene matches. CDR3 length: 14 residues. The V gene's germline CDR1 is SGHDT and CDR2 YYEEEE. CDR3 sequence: CASSLGLEIHEQYF. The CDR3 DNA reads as TGTGCCAGCAGCCTAGGACTAGAAATCCACGAGCAGTACTTC.